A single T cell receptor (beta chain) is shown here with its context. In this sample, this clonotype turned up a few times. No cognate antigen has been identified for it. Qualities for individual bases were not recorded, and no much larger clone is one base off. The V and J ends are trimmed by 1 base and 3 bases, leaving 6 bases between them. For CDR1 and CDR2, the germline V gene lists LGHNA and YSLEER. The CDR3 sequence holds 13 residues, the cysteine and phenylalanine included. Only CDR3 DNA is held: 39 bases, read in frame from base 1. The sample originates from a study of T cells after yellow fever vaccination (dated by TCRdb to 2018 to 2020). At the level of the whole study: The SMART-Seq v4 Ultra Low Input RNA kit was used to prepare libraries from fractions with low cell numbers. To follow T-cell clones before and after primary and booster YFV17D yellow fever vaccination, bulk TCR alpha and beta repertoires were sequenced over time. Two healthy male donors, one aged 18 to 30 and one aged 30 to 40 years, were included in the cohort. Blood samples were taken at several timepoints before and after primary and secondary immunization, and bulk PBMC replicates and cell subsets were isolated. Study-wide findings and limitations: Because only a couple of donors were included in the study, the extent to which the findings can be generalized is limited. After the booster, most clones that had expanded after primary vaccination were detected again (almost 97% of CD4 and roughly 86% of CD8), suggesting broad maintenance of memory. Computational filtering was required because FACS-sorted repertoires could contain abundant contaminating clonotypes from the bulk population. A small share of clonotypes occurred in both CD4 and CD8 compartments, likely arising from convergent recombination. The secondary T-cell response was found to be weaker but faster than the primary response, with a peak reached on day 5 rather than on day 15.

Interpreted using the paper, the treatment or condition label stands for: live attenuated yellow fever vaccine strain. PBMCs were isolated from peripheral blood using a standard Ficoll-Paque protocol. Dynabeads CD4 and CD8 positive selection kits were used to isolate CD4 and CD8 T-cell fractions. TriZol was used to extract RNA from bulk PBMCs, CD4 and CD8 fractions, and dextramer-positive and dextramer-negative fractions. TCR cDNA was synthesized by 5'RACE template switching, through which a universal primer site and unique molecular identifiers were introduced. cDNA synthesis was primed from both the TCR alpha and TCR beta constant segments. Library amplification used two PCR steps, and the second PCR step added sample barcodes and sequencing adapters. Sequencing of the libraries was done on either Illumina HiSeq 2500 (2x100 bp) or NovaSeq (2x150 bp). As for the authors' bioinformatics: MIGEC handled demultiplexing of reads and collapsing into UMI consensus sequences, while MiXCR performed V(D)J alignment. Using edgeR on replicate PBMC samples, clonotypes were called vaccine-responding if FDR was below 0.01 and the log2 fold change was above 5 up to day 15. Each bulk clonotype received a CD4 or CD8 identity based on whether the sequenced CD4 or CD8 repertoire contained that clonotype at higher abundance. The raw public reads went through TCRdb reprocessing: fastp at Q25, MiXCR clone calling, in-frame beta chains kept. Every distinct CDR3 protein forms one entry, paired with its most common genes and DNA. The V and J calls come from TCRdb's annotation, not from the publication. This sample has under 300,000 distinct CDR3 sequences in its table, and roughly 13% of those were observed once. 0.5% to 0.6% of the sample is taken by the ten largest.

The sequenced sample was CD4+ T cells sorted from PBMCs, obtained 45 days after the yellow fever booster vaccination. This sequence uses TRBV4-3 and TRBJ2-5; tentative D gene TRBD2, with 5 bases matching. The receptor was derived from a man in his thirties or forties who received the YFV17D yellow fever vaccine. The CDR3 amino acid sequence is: CASSQVEEETQYF. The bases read TGCGCCAGCAGCCAAGTGGAGGAAGAGACCCAGTACTTC.